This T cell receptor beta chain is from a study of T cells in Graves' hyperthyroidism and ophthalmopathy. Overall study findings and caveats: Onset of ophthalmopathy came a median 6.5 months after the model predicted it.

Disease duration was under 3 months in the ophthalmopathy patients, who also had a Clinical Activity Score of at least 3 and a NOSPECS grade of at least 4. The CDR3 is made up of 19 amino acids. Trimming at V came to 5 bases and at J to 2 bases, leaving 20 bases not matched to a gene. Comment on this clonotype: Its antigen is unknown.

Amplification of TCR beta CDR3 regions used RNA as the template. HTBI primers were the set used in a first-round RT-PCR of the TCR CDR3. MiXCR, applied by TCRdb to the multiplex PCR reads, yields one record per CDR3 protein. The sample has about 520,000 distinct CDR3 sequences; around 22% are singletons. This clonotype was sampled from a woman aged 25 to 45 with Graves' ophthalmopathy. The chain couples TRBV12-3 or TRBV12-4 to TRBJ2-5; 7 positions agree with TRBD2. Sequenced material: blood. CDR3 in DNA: TGTGCCAGCAGTCCCCCGGGGAGGGGCCGGGCGTCGATACAAGAGACCCAGTACTTC. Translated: CASSPPGRGRASIQETQYF.